This T cell receptor (beta chain) was captured in a study of response to subunit inactivated influenza vaccine. TCRdb re-derived calls from the RT-PCR reads in MiXCR, one entry per CDR3 protein. The sample holds around 520,000 distinct CDR3 sequences; about 10% are singletons and the top ten take roughly a tenth. V was cut by 0 bases and J by 6 bases, with 11 bases left in between. The CDR3 is 14 amino acids. Germline assignment: CDR1 SGHDN and CDR2 FVKESK. The sequencing here drew on PBMCs from blood, taken on the day of vaccination. The source is a man in his forties or fifties who received an inactivated influenza vaccine. The chain is built from TRBV14 and TRBJ1-1; perhaps TRBD1 as D (5 bases). DNA for the CDR3: TGTGCCAGCAGCCAAGATCTCAGGGTCCCTGAAGCTTTCTTT. Translation: CASSQDLRVPEAFF.